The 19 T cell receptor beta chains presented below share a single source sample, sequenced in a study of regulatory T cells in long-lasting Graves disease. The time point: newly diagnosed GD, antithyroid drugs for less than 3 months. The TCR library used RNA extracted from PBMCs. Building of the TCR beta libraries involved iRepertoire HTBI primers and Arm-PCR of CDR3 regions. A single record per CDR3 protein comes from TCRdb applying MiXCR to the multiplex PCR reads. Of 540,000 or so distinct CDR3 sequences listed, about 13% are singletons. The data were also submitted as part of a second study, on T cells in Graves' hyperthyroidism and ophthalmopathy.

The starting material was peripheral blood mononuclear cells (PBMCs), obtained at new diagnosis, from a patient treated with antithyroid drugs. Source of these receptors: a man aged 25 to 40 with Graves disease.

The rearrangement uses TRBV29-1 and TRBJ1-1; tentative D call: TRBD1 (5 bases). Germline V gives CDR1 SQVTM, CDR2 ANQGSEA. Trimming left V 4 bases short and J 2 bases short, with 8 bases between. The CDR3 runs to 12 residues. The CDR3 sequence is CSVGGLNTEAFF. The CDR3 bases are TGCAGCGTTGGGGGACTTAACACTGAAGCTTTCTTT.

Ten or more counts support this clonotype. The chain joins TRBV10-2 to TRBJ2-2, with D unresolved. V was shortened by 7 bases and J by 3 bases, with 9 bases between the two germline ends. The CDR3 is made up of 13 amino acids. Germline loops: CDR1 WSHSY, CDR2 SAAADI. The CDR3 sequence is CASIPAYTGELFF. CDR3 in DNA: TGCGCCAGCATTCCTGCCTACACCGGGGAGCTGTTTTTT.

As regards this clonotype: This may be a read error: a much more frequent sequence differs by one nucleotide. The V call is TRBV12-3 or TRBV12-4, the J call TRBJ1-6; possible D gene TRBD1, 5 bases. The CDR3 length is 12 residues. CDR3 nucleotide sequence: TGTGCCGGCAGGGTGGGGACCTCACCCCTCCACTTT. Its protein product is CAGRVGTSPLHF.

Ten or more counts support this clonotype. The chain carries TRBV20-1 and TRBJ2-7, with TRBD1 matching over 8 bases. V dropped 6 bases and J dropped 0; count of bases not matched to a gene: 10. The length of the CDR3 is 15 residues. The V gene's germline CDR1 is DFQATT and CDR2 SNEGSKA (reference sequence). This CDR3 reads CSAPQGALSSYEQYF. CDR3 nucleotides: TGCAGTGCGCCGCAGGGGGCACTCAGCTCCTACGAGCAGTACTTC.

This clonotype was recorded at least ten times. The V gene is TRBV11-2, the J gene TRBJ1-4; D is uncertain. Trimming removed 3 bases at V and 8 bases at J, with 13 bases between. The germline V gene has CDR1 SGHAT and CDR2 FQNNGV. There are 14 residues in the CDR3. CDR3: CASSFGQSYEKLFF. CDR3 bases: TGTGCCAGCAGCTTCGGTCAAAGCTACGAAAAACTGTTTTTT.

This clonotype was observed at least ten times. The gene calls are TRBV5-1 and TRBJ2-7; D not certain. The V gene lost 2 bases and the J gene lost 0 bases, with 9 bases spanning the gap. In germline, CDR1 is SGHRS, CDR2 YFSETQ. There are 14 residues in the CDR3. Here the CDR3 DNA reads TGCGCCAGCAGCTTCCAGGAGAGCTCCTACGAGCAGTACTTC. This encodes CASSFQESSYEQYF.

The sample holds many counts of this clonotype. For the CDR3, the DNA is TGTGCCAGCAGTTACTTCGCCGGGACAGTAGCCCTCACAGATACGCAGTATTTT. Encoded protein: CASSYFAGTVALTDTQYF. The V call is TRBV6-2 or TRBV6-3, the J call TRBJ2-3, with 7 bases identical to TRBD1. Germline V gene sequence: CDR1 MNHEY, CDR2 SVGEGT. V was clipped by 1 base and J by 2 bases; unmatched bases: 12. The CDR3 totals 18 residues.

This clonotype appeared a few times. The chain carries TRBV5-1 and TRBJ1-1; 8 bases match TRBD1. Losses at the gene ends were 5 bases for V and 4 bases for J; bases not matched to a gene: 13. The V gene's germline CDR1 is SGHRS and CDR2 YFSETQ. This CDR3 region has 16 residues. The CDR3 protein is CASSSYPGQEVTEAFF. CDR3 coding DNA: TGCGCCAGCAGTTCTTACCCGGGACAGGAGGTCACTGAAGCTTTCTTT.

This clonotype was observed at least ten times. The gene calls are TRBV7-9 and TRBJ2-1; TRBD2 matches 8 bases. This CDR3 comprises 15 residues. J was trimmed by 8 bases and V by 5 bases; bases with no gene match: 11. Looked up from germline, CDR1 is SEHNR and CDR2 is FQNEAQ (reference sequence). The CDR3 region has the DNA TGTGCCAGCAGCGAAACCGGGGGGGCTTTGGATGAGCAGTTCTTC. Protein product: CASSETGGALDEQFF. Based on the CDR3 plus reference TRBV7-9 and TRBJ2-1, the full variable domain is DTGVSQNPRHKITKRGQNVTFRCDPISEHNRLYWYRQTLGQGPEFLTYFQNEAQLEKSRLLSDRFSAERPKGSFSTLEIQRTEQGDSAMYLCASSETGGALDEQFFGPGTRLTVL.

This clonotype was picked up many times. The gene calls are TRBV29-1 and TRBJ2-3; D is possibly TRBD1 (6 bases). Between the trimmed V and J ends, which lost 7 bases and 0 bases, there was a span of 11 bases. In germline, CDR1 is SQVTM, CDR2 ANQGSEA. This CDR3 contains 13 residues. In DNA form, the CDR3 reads TGCAGCGCTTTGGACAGAAGCACAGATACGCAGTATTTT. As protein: CSALDRSTDTQYF.

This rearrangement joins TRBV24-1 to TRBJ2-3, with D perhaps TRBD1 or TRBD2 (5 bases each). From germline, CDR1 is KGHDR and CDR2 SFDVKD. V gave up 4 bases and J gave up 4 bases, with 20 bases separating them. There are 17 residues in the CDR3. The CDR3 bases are TGTGCCACCAGTGACATGATCCGGGACGGCGGATCAGATACGCAGTATTTT. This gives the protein CATSDMIRDGGSDTQYF.

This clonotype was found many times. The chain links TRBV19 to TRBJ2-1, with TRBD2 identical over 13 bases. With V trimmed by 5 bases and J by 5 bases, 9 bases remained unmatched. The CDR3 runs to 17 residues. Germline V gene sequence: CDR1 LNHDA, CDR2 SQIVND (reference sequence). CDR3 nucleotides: TGTGCCAGTAGTCCCTGGACTAGCGGGAGTGTCAACAATGAGCAGTTCTTC. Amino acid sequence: CASSPWTSGSVNNEQFF.

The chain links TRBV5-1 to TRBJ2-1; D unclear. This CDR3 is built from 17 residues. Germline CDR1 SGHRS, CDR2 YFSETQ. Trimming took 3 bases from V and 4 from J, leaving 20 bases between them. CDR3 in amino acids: CASSSPSSSLVYNEQFF. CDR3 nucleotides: TGCGCCAGCAGCTCGCCCTCCAGTAGTCTCGTTTACAATGAGCAGTTCTTC.

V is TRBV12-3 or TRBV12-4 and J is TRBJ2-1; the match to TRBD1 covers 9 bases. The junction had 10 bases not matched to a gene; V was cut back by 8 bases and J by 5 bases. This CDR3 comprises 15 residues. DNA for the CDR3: TGTGCCAGCTCCCGGACAGGGGAGGAGGACAATGAGCAGTTCTTC. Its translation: CASSRTGEEDNEQFF.

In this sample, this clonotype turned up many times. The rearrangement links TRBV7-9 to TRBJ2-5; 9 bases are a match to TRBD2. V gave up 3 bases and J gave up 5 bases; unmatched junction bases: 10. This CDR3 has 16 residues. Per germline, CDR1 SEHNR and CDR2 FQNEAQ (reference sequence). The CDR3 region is CASSFDPGLAEETQYF. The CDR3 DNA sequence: TGTGCCAGCAGCTTCGACCCGGGACTAGCCGAGGAGACCCAGTACTTC.

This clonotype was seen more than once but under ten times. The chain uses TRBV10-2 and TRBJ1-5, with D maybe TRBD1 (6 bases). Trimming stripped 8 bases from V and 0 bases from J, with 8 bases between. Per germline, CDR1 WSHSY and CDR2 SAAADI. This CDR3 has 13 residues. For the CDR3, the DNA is TGCGCCAGCGACAGGTATAGCAATCAGCCCCAGCATTTT. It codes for CASDRYSNQPQHF.

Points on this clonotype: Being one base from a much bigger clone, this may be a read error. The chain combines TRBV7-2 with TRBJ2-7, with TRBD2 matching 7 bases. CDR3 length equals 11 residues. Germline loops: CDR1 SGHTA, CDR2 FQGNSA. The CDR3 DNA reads TGTGCCAGCAGCTTGGGGAGGGAGCAGTGCTTC. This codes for CASSLGREQCF.

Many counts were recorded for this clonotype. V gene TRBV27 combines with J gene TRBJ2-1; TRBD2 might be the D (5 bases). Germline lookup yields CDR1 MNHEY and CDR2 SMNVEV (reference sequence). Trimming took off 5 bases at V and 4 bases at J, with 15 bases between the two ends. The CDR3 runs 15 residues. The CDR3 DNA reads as TGTGCCAGCAGTAAGCTAGCCGCGCCATACAATGAGCAGTTCTTC. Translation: CASSKLAAPYNEQFF.

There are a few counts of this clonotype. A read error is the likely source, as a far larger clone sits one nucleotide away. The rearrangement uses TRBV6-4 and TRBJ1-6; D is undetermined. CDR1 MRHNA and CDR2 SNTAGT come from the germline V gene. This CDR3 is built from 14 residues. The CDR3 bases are TGTGCCGGAGCCCTGGGCGCCGATAATCCACCCCTCCACTTT. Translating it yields CAGALGADNPPLHF.